This passage covers 15 T cell receptor beta chains from one sample sequenced in a study of siplizumab effects on memory and regulatory T cells. The table came from immunoSEQ multiplex PCR; TCRdb's copy has only in-frame clones and leaves some out. The sample records about 100,000 clones, 75% to 95% being singletons. The sample taken for sequencing was CD4+ T cells sorted from blood. These receptors originate from a human donor in good health.

The rearrangement joins TRBV7-3 to TRBJ2-5; 7 bases line up with TRBD1. Losses at the gene ends were 5 bases for V and 6 bases for J; bases not matched to a gene: 6. The germline V gene encodes CDR1 SGHTA and CDR2 FQGTGA. The CDR3 totals 13 residues. The CDR3 protein is CASSNTGEKTQYF. CDR3 nucleotides: TGTGCCAGCAGCAATACAGGGGAGAAGACCCAGTACTTC.

This chain uses TRBV6-5 with TRBJ2-4; D gene unclear. This CDR3 has 15 residues. Germline lookup yields CDR1 MNHEY and CDR2 SVGAGI. Trimming took off 5 bases at V and 0 bases at J, with 11 bases between the two ends. The CDR3 coding sequence is TGTGCCAGCAGTACAATCCAGCTAGCCAAAAACATTCAGTACTTC. It yields the protein CASSTIQLAKNIQYF.

The sample holds one count of this clone. The chain links TRBV5-6 to TRBJ1-6; 7 nucleotides align to TRBD1. With 3 bases clipped from V and 5 bases from J, the junction kept 8 bases outside the gene matches. There are 16 residues in the CDR3. Germline CDR1 reads SGHDT; CDR2 reads YYEEEE. CDR3 in DNA: TGTGCCAGCAGCTCAACCCGGGACAGTCATAATTCACCCCTCCACTTT. Protein: CASSSTRDSHNSPLHF.

The V and J genes are TRBV28 and TRBJ1-1; 7 bases agree with TRBD1. The V and J ends lost 4 bases and 1 base, in that order; junction bases with no gene match: 12. The germline V gene encodes CDR1 MDHEN and CDR2 SYDVKM. This CDR3 has 17 amino acids. The CDR3 DNA sequence: TGTGCCAGCAGTTCCGACGGACAGGTCGGTTGGAACACTGAAGCTTTCTTT. This translates into CASSSDGQVGWNTEAFF.

This clone was picked up one time. This sequence joins TRBV5-4 and TRBJ2-7; no clear D gene. The germline gives CDR1 SGHNT, CDR2 YYREEE (reference sequence). The CDR3 runs 12 residues. Between the trimmed V and J ends, which lost 4 bases and 3 bases, there was a span of 8 bases. The CDR3 reads CASSRDGYEQYF. The CDR3 nucleotides are TGTGCCAGCAGCCGAGACGGCTACGAGCAGTACTTC.

Only one count was recorded for this clone. CDR3 coding DNA: TGTGCCAGCAGCCTACGAGGGGGTGGGAACACCGGGGAGCTGTTTTTT. This codes for CASSLRGGGNTGELFF. The chain couples TRBV7-2 to TRBJ2-2; a possible D gene is TRBD1 (6 bases). Deletions cut 5 bases from V and 1 base from J, with 14 bases between. CDR3 length: 16 residues. CDR1 SGHTA and CDR2 FQGNSA come from the germline V gene.

This chain joins TRBV15 and TRBJ2-5, with 10 bases identical to TRBD2. In germline, CDR1 is LNHNV, CDR2 YYDKDF (reference sequence). With 0 bases clipped from V and 4 bases from J, the junction kept 11 bases outside the gene matches. CDR3 length equals 18 residues. The chain's CDR3 is CATSRDPSASGGRETQYF. CDR3 coding DNA: TGTGCCACCAGCAGAGATCCCTCCGCTAGCGGGGGTAGAGAGACCCAGTACTTC.

The gene calls are TRBV9 and TRBJ1-1; D unclear. CDR3 length equals 15 residues. V lost 5 bases and J lost 2, with 16 bases in between. Per the germline V gene, CDR1 is SGDLS and CDR2 is YYNGEE. In DNA, the CDR3 is TGTGCCAGCAGGCTAACAGCCTGGGGTAACACTGAAGCTTTCTTT. Its protein is CASRLTAWGNTEAFF.

V is TRBV7-6 and J is TRBJ2-2, with D unclear. With 2 bases removed from V and 4 bases from J, the gap between germline ends came to 5 bases. Germline V gene sequence: CDR1 SGHVS, CDR2 FNYEAQ. This CDR3 contains 13 residues. CDR3 sequence: CASSLSGTGELFF. CDR3 in DNA: TGTGCCAGCAGCTTATCGGGCACCGGGGAGCTGTTTTTT.

This sequence joins TRBV10-3 and TRBJ2-5; D unresolved. Trimming stripped 0 bases from V and 4 bases from J, with 3 bases between. This CDR3 is built from 12 residues. Germline-derived CDR1 and CDR2 are ENHRY and SYGVKD. CDR3 DNA sequence: TGTGCCATCAGTGAGTCCGTAGAGACCCAGTACTTC. Translating gives CAISESVETQYF.

V gene TRBV5-1 combines with J gene TRBJ2-5, with 7 bases aligning to TRBD1. The J call may be incorrect, as the DNA end agrees better with TRBJ2-7. The CDR3 contains 15 residues. Germline CDR1 reads SGHRS; CDR2 reads YFSETQ. CDR3: CASSLTGALSYEQYF. DNA for the CDR3: TGCGCCAGCAGCCTAACAGGGGCCCTCTCCTACGAGCAGTACTTC.

This chain connects TRBV2 to TRBJ2-1, with TRBD2 identical over 8 bases. This CDR3 spans 16 amino acids. CDR1 and CDR2 (germline): SNHLY, FYNNEI. V gave up 1 base and J gave up 0 bases; unmatched junction bases: 2. CDR3: CASSEVRGASYNEQFF. DNA for the CDR3: TGTGCCAGCAGTGAAGTGCGGGGGGCCTCCTACAATGAGCAGTTCTTC.

V gene TRBV14 combines with J gene TRBJ1-1, with 8 bases fitting TRBD1. Losses at the gene ends were 5 bases for V and 4 bases for J; bases not matched to a gene: 3. From germline, CDR1 is SGHDN and CDR2 FVKESK. CDR3 length: 13 residues. The CDR3 is CASSIGQGTEAFF. The CDR3 DNA is TGTGCCAGCAGCATCGGACAGGGCACTGAAGCTTTCTTT. The entire variable domain, with the rest obtained from reference TRBV14 and TRBJ1-1, is as follows: EAGVTQFPSHSVIEKGQTVTLRCDPISGHDNLYWYRRVMGKEIKFLLHFVKESKQDESGMPNNRFLAERTGGTYSTLKVQPAELEDSGVYFCASSIGQGTEAFFGQGTRLTVV.

This sequence joins TRBV11-2 and TRBJ2-7, with D possibly matching TRBD2 (7 bases). This CDR3 region has 16 residues. Germline V CDR1 and CDR2: SGHAT, FQNNGV. Trimming shortened V by 5 bases and J by 4 bases, and 21 bases separated the two germline ends. In DNA, the CDR3 is TGTGCCAGCAGCCTAGTTGGGGGGGCTATTAGTTACGAGCAGTACTTC. This gives the protein CASSLVGGAISYEQYF.

J is TRBJ2-6 and V is TRBV14, with D possibly TRBD1 on 5 matching bases. The CDR3 is 15 amino acids. Germline values: CDR1 SGHDN, CDR2 FVKESK. V was trimmed by 5 bases and J by 2 bases, leaving 10 bases between them. The CDR3 DNA reads as TGTGCCAGCAGCTTCACAGGCACTGGGGCCAACGTCCTGACTTTC. This encodes CASSFTGTGANVLTF.